The sequence of this TCR beta chain was determined in a study of lymphopenia after photon versus proton radiotherapy. The study's findings and limits: Proton therapy kept repertoires fairly stable, unlike photons, which gained effector/memory cells. Authors raise, but do not show, better survival with proton therapy. Larger post-nadir TCR diversity loss correlated inversely with survival in deceased patients. After the lymphocyte nadir, photon-treated repertoires showed oligoclonal expansion, especially of CD8+ Temra cells.

Sequenced by immunoSEQ multiplex PCR; TCRdb stores in-frame clones only, minus some. Of 55,000 to 70,000 clones listed, less than 95% are singletons. In regard to this clone: As yet, its antigen is unknown.

Germline lookup yields CDR1 MDHEN and CDR2 SYDVKM. V lost 3 bases and J 3 bases, leaving 9 bases between the germline ends. The CDR3 length is 14 residues. The chain couples TRBV28 to TRBJ1-5; D is unresolved. This TCR was recovered from a woman in her 40s with cholangiocarcinoma. Specimen: peripheral blood, collected from a patient treated with photon-based radiotherapy. CDR3 in amino acids: CASSFRTDNQPQHF. CDR3 in DNA: TGTGCCAGCAGTTTCCGGACGGACAATCAGCCCCAGCATTTT.